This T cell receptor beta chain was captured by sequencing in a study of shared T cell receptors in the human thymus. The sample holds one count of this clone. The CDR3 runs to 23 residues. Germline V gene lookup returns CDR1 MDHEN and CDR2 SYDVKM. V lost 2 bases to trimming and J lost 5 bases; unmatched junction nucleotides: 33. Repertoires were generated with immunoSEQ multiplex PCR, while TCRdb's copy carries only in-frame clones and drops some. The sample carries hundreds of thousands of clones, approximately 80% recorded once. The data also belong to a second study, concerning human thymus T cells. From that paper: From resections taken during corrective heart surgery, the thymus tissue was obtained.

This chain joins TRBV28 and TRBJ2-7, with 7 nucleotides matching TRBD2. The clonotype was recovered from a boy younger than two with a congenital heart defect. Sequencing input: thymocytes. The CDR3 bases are TGTGCCAGCAGTTTAAAAAGGCAGCGGGGAGCGGGGTGGGTCCCTAGGAGATTCAACGAGCAGTACTTC. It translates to CASSLKRQRGAGWVPRRFNEQYF.